This is a list of T cell receptor beta chains from one sample in a study of T cell repertoires in cytomegalovirus infection. Using its own MiXCR run on the reads, TCRdb lists one record per CDR3 protein. The sample gives around 740,000 distinct CDR3 sequences, 35% of which show up once; 2.5% to 3.5% is in the top ten. The material sequenced was PBMCs. These receptor sequences come from a human donor in good health (CMV status not recorded). Some clones in this sample may be carry-over from other donors' samples. Both conserved end residues are part of each CDR3.

cdr3_length j_call v_call cdr3_aa
15 TRBJ1-5 TRBV7-2 CASSPLDRGDQPQHF
16 TRBJ1-6 TRBV7-6 CASSLTGTAAGSPLHF
17 TRBJ2-7 TRBV12-3/TRBV12-4 CASSLKASVTYPYEQYF
16 TRBJ1-1 TRBV12-3/TRBV12-4 CASSLAGLGINTEAFF
12 TRBJ2-1 TRBV27 CASRTGAGEQFF
17 TRBJ2-1 TRBV11-2 CASSLARAGNLYNEQFF
15 TRBJ1-5 TRBV4-1 CASSQDTGEGQPQHF
13 TRBJ1-1 TRBV12-3/TRBV12-4 CASSLGQGAEAFF
14 TRBJ1-1 TRBV20-1 CSARVRLVNTEAFF
12 TRBJ2-2 TRBV7-7 CASLGITGELFF
13 TRBJ1-1 TRBV28 CASMGLANTEAFF
15 TRBJ2-7 TRBV28 CASSLRTQGTREQYF
13 TRBJ1-1 TRBV15 CATSPSGWTEAFF
17 TRBJ1-2 TRBV28 CASRLRWVGTPSGGYTF
15 TRBJ2-2 TRBV29-1 CSVETRGQGTGELFF
16 TRBJ2-1 TRBV7-3 CASSLTAGQGSDEQFF
13 TRBJ1-1 TRBV3-1 CASSQRDYVEAFF
16 TRBJ2-7 TRBV7-9 CASSSGLAGVSYEQYF
13 TRBJ1-1 TRBV19 CASTTTTNTEAFF
17 TRBJ1-5 TRBV28 CASSPTPTGVLGQPQHF
14 TRBJ2-2 TRBV6-1 CASRHGSNTGELFF
16 TRBJ2-3 TRBV7-2 CASSPGGLGGTDTQYF
14 TRBJ2-7 TRBV20-1 CSASPIGVSYEQYF
15 TRBJ2-2 TRBV7-9 CASSFPGGGSGELFF
17 TRBJ2-4 TRBV29-1 CSVDGTDEEVAKNIQYF
12 TRBJ2-1 TRBV7-6 CASSLLRNEQFF
14 TRBJ1-5 TRBV28 CASSGRDRGRDQHF
19 TRBJ1-5 TRBV10-3 CAISEPGRGQGQGNQPQHF
19 TRBJ2-1 TRBV5-1 CASSAGNSGGRSSYNEQFF
14 TRBJ1-2 TRBV11-2 CASSFSGANYGYTF
14 TRBJ1-1 TRBV7-2 CASSLALPGTEAFF
14 TRBJ2-7 TRBV6-1 CASSPGQVSYEQYF
14 TRBJ2-1 TRBV15 CATRTSPGLNEQFF
19 TRBJ1-1 TRBV7-2 CASSLTHYTRTGGEWEAFF
16 TRBJ2-2 TRBV7-6 CASSLVRTMNTGELFF
15 TRBJ2-2 TRBV28 CASSLRGVFTGELFF
13 TRBJ1-5 TRBV4-2 CSSSQRIGQPQHF
14 TRBJ2-7 TRBV19 CASSMGALTYEQYF
16 TRBJ1-1 TRBV27 CASSPLGQGYGTEAFF
13 TRBJ2-5 TRBV20-1 CSASGDSQETQYF
15 TRBJ1-5 TRBV12-3/TRBV12-4 CASSSGTGVGQPQHF
12 TRBJ1-5 TRBV3-1 CASSQGGQPQHF
15 TRBJ2-2 TRBV28 CASRPLAANTGELFF
12 TRBJ2-2 TRBV11-1 CASSPSGRELFF
14 TRBJ1-1 TRBV19 CASSINPRNTEAFF
13 TRBJ2-7 TRBV4-1 CASSPQFVAEQYF
15 TRBJ1-2 TRBV6-5 CASRDDSDGDYGYTF
15 TRBJ1-5 TRBV27 CASSLSGGRVQPQHF
14 TRBJ2-7 TRBV2 CARSEGQGSYEQYF
15 TRBJ1-3 TRBV11-2 CASRTTGGSGNTIYF
13 TRBJ1-3 TRBV28 CASTRTVGNTIYF
15 TRBJ2-1 TRBV5-3 CASSLALRTYNEQFF
14 TRBJ2-5 TRBV7-7 CASSVSGAKETQYF
19 TRBJ2-7 TRBV4-1 CASSQDTGAGVSVPYEQYF
13 TRBJ2-1 TRBV20-1 CSAGESGRGEQFF